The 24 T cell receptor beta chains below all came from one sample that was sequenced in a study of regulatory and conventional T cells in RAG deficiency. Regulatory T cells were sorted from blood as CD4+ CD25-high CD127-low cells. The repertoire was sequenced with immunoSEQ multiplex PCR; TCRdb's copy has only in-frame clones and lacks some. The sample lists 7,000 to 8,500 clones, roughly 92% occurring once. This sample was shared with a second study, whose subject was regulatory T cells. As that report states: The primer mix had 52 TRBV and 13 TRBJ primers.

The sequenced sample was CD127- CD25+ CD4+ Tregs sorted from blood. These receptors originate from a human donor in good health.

The CDR3 loop is CATSIRQDNSPLHF. CDR3 sequence (DNA): TGTGCCACCAGCATCAGACAGGATAATTCACCCCTCCACTTT. This chain links TRBV15 with TRBJ1-6; possibly TRBD1 for D (6 bases). V was cut by 4 bases and J by 5 bases, with 9 bases left in between. CDR1 and CDR2 from the germline V gene are LNHNV and YYDKDF (reference sequence). The CDR3 is 14 residues long.

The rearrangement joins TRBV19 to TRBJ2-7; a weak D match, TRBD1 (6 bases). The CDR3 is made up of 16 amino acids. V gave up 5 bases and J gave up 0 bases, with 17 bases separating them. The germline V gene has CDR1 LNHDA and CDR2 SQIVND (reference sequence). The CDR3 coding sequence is TGTGCCAGTAGTTCAACCTCTCGGACAGCCTCCTACGAGCAGTACTTC. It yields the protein CASSSTSRTASYEQYF. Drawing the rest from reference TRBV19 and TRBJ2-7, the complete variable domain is DGGITQSPKYLFRKEGQNVTLSCEQNLNHDAMYWYRQDPGQGLRLIYYSQIVNDFQKGDIAEGYSVSREKKESFPLTVTSAQKNPTAFYLCASSSTSRTASYEQYFGPGTRLTVT.

This chain's CDR3 is CAWSVPAGSGNTIYF. The CDR3 DNA sequence: TGTGCCTGGAGTGTACCGGCAGGCTCTGGAAACACCATATATTTT. This chain links TRBV30 with TRBJ1-3; no reliable D call. Germline V lookup: CDR1 GTSNPN, CDR2 SVGIG (reference sequence). The CDR3 has 15 amino acids. Between the trimmed V and J ends, which lost 0 bases and 0 bases, there was a span of 9 bases.

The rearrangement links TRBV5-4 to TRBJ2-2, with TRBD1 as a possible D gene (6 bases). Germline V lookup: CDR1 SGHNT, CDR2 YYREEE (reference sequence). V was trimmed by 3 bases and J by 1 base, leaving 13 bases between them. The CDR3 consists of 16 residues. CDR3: CASSSMTGRNTGELFF. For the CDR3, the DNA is TGTGCCAGCAGCTCTATGACAGGCCGGAACACCGGGGAGCTGTTTTTT.

In nucleotides, the CDR3 is TGTGCCAGCTCCCCGGGACAGCTGGGACTAGCGGGAGATGGTGAGCAGTTCTTC. Translating it yields CASSPGQLGLAGDGEQFF. The chain joins TRBV18 to TRBJ2-1, with 14 bases fitting TRBD2. Trimming removed 6 bases from V and 9 bases from J; junction bases left unmatched: 16. The CDR3 runs 18 residues. The germline V gene has CDR1 KGHSH and CDR2 LQKENI. The variable domain in full, completed from reference TRBV18 and TRBJ2-1, reads NAGVMQNPRHLVRRRGQEARLRCSPMKGHSHVYWYRQLPEEGLKFMVYLQKENIIDESGMPKERFSAEFPKEGPSILRIQQVVRGDSAAYFCASSPGQLGLAGDGEQFFGPGTRLTVL.

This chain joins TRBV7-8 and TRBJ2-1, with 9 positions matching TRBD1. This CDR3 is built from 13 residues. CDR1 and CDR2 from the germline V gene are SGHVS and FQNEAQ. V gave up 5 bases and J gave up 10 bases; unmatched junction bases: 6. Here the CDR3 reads CASSQGQGREQFF. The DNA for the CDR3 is TGTGCCAGCAGCCAGGGACAGGGCCGCGAGCAGTTCTTC.

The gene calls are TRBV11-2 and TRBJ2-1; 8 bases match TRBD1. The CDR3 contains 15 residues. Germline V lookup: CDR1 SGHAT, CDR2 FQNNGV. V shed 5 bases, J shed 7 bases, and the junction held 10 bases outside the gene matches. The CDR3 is CASSNRDRSVNEQFF. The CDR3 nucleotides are TGTGCCAGCAGCAACCGGGACAGGTCGGTTAATGAGCAGTTCTTC.

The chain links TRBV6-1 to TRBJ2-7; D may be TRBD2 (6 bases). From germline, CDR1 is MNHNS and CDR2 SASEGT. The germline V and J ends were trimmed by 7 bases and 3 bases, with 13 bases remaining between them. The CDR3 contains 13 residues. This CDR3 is CASTWGVFYEQYF. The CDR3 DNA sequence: TGTGCCAGCACCTGGGGGGTCTTCTACGAGCAGTACTTC.

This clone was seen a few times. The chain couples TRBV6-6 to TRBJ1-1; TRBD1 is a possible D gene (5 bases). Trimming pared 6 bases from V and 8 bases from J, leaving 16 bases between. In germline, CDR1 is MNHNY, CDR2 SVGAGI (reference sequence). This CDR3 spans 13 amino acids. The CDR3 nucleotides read TGTGCCAGCAGGCCCGGGGGGGGAAAGGAAGCTTTCTTT. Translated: CASRPGGGKEAFF.

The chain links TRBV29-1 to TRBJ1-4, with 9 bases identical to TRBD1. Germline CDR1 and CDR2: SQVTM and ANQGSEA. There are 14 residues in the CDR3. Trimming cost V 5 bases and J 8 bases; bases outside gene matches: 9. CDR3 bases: TGCAGCGTTTCGGGACAGGGAGAAGGGGAAAAACTGTTTTTT. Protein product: CSVSGQGEGEKLFF.

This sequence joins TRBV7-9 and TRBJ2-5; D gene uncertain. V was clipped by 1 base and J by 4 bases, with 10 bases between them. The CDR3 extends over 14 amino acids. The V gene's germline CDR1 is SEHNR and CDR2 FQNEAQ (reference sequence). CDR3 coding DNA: TGTGCCAGCAGCTTAGGCAAACTCTCAGAGACCCAGTACTTC. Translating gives CASSLGKLSETQYF. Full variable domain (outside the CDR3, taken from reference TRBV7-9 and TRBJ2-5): DTGVSQNPRHKITKRGQNVTFRCDPISEHNRLYWYRQTLGQGPEFLTYFQNEAQLEKSRLLSDRFSAERPKGSFSTLEIQRTEQGDSAMYLCASSLGKLSETQYFGPGTRLLVL.

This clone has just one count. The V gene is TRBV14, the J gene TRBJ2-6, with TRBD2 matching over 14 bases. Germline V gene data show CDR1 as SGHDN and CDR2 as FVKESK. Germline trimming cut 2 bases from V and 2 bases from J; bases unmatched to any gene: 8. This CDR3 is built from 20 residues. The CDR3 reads CASSQYSTSGGATGANVLTF. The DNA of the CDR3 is TGTGCCAGCAGCCAATACTCGACTAGCGGGGGGGCTACTGGGGCCAACGTCCTGACTTTC.

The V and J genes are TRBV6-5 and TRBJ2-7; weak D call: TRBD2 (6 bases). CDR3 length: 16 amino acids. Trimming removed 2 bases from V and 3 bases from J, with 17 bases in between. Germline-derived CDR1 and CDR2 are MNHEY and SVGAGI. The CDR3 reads CASSYPPTSEVYEQYF. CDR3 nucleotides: TGTGCCAGCAGTTACCCCCCGACTAGTGAGGTCTACGAGCAGTACTTC.

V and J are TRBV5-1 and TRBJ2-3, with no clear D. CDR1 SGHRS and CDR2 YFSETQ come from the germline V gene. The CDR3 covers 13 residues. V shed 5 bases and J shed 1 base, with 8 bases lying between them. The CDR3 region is CASSPTRTDTQYF. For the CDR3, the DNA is TGCGCCAGCAGTCCGACTCGCACAGATACGCAGTATTTT.

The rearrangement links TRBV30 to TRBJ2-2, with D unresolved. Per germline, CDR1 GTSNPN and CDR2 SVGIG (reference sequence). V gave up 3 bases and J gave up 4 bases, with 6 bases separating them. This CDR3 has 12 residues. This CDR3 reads CAWRPSTGELFF. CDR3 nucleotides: TGTGCCTGGAGACCCAGCACCGGGGAGCTGTTTTTT.

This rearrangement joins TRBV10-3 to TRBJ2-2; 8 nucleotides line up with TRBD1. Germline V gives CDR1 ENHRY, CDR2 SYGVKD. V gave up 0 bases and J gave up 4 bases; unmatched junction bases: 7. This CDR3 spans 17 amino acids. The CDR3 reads CAISESVSQGGTGELFF. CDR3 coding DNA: TGTGCCATCAGTGAGTCAGTTTCACAGGGGGGCACCGGGGAGCTGTTTTTT.

The CDR3 DNA sequence: TGCGCCAGCAGCTTGGACATAGCCAAAAACATTCAGTACTTC. Residues: CASSLDIAKNIQYF. This chain links TRBV5-1 with TRBJ2-4; D not certain. The CDR3 totals 14 residues. V dropped 0 bases and J dropped 0 bases, with 4 bases sitting between them. Germline values: CDR1 SGHRS, CDR2 YFSETQ.

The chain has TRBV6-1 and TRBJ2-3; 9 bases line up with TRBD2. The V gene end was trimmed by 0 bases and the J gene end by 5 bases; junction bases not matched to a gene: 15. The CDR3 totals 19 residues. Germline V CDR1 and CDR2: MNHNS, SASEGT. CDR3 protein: CASSEAPLGGLARRDTQYF. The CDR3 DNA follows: TGTGCCAGCAGTGAAGCCCCCCTGGGAGGACTAGCGAGGAGAGATACGCAGTATTTT.

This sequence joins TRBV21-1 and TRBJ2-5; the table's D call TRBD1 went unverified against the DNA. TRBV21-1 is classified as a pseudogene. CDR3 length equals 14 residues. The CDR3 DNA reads TGTGCCAGCAGCCCCCAGACAGGGAAAGAGACCCAGTACTTC. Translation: CASSPQTGKETQYF.

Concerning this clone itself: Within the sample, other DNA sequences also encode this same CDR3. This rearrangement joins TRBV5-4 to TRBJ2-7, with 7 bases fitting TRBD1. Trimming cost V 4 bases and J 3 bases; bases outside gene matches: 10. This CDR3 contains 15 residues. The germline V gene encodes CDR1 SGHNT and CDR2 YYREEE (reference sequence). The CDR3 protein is CASSLRPGQIYEQYF. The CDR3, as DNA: TGTGCCAGCAGCCTGCGACCGGGACAGATCTACGAGCAGTACTTC.

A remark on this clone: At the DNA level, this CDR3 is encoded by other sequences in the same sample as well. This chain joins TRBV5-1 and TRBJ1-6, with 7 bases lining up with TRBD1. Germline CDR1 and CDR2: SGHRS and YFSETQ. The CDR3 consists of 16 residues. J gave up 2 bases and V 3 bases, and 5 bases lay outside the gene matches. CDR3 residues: CASSSTGTAYNSPLHF. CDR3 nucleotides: TGCGCCAGCAGCTCTACCGGGACAGCCTATAATTCACCCCTCCACTTT.

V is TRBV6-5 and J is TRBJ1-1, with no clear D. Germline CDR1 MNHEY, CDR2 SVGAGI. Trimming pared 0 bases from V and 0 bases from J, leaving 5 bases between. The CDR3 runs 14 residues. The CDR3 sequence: CASSYSTLNTEAFF. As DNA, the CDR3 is TGTGCCAGCAGTTACTCGACATTGAACACTGAAGCTTTCTTT.

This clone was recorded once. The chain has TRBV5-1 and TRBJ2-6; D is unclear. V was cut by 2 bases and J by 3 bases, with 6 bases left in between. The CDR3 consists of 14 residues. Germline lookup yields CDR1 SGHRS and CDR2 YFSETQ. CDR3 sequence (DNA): TGCGCCAGCAGCTTTCTCGGTGGGGCCAACGTCCTGACTTTC. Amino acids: CASSFLGGANVLTF.

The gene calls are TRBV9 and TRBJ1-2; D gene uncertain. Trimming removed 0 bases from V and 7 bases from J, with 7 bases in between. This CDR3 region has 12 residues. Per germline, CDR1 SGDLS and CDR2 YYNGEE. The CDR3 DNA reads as TGTGCCAGCAGCGTAGGGTGGAGTGGCTACACCTTC. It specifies CASSVGWSGYTF.